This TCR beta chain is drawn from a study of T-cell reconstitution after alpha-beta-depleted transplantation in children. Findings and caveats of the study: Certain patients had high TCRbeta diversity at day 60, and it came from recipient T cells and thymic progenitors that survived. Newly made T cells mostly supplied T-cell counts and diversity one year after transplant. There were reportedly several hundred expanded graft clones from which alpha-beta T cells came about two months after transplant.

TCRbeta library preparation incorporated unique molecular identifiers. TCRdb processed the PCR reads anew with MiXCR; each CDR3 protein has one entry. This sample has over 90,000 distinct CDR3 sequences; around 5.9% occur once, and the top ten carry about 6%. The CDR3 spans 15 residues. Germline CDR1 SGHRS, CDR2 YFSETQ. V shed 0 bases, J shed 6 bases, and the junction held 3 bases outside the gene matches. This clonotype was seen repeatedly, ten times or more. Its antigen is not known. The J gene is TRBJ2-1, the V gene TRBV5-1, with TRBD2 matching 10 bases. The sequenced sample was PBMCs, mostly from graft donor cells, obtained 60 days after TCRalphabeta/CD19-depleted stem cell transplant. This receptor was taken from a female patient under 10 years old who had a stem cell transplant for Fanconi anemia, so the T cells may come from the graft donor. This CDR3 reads CASSLVSGGINEQFF. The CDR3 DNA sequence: TGCGCCAGCAGCTTGGTTAGCGGGGGGATCAATGAGCAGTTCTTC. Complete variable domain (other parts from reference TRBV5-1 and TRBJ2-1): KAGVTQTPRYLIKTRGQQVTLSCSPISGHRSVSWYQQTPGQGLQFLFEYFSETQRNKGNFPGRFSGRQFSNSRSEMNVSTLELGDSALYLCASSLVSGGINEQFFGPGTRLTVL.